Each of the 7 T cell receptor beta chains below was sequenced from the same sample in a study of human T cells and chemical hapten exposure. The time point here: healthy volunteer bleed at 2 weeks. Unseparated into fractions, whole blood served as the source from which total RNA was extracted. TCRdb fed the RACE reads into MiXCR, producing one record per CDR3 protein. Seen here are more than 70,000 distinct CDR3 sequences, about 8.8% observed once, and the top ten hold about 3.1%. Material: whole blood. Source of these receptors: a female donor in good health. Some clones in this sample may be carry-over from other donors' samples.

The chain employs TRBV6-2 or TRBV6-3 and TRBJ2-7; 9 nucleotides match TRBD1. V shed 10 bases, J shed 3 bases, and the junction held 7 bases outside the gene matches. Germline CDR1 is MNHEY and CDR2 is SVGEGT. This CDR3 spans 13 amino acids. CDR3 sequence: CATSGTGYYEQYF. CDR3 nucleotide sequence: TGTGCCACCTCCGGGACAGGGTACTACGAGCAGTACTTC.

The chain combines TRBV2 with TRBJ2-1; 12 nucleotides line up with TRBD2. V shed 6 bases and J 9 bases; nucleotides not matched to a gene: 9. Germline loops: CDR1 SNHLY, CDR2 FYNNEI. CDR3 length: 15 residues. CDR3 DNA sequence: TGTGCCAGCAGGGTGACTAGCGGGAGCCCAGCTGAGCAGTTCTTC. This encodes CASRVTSGSPAEQFF.

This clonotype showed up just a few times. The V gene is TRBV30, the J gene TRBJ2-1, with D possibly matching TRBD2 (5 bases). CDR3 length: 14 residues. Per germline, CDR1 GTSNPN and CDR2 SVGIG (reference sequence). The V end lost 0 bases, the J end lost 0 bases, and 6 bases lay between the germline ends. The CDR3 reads CAWSVGSSYNEQFF. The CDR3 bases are TGTGCCTGGAGTGTAGGGAGCTCCTACAATGAGCAGTTCTTC.

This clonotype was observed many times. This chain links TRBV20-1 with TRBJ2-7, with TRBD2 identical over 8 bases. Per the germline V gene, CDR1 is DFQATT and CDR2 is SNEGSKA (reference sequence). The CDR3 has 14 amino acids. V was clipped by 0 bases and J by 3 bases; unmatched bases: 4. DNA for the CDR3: TGCAGTGCTAGAGATCCAGGGACTAGCTACGAGCAGTACTTC. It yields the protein CSARDPGTSYEQYF.

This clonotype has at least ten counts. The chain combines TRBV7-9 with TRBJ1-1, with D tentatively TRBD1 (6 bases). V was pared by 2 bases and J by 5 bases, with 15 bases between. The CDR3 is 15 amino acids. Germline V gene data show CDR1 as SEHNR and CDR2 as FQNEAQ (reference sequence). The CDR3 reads CASSLFRGQGTEAFF. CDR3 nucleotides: TGTGCCAGCAGCTTATTCAGGGGCCAGGGGACTGAAGCTTTCTTT.

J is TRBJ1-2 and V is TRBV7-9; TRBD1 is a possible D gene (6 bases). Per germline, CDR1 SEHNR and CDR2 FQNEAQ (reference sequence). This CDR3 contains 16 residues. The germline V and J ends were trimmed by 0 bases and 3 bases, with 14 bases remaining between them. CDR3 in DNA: TGTGCCAGCAGCTTAGCAGACCCTGGGGGCGACTATGGCTACACCTTC. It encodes CASSLADPGGDYGYTF.

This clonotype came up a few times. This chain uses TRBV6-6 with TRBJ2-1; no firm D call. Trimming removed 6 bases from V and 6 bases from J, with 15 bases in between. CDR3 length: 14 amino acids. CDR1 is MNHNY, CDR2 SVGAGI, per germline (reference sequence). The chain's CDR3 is CASRSSDRPNEQFF. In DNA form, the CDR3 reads TGTGCCAGCAGATCCTCCGACCGGCCCAATGAGCAGTTCTTC.